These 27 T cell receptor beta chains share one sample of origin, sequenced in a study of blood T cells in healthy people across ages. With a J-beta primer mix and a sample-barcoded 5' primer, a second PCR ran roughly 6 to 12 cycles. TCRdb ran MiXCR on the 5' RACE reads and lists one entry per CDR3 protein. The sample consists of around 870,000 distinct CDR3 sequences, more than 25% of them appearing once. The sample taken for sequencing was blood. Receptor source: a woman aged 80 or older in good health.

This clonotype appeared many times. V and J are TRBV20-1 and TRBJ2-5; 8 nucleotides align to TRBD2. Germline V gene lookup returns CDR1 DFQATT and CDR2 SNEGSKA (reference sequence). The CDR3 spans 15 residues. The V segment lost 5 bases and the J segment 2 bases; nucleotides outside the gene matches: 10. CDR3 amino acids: CSASGRGAEQETQYF. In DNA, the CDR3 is TGCAGTGCTTCGGGGCGGGGGGCGGAGCAAGAGACCCAGTACTTC.

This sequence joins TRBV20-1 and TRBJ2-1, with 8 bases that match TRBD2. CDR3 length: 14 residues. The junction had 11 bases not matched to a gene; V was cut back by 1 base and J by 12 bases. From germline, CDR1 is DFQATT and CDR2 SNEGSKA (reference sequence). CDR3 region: CSARGAGGAVGQFF. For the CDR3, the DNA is TGCAGTGCTAGAGGGGCGGGGGGCGCCGTTGGGCAGTTCTTC.

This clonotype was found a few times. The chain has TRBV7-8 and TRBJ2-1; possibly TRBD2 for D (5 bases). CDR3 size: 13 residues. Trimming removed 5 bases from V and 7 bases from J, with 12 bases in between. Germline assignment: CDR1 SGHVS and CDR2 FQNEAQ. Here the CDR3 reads CASSPKTGNEQFF. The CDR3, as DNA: TGTGCCAGCAGCCCCAAAACGGGGAATGAGCAGTTCTTC.

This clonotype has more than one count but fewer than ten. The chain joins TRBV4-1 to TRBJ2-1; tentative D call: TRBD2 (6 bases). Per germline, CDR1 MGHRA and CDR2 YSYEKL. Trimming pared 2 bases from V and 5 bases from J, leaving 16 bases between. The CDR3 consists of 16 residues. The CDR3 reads CASSQPRRGRDNEQFF. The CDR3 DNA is TGCGCCAGCAGCCAACCCAGGCGGGGTAGGGACAATGAGCAGTTCTTC.

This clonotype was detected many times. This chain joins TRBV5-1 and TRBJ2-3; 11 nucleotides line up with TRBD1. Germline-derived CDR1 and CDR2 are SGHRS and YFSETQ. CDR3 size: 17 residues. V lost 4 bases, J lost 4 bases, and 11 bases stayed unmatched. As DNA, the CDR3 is TGCGCCAGCAGCCTCCCGAGGACAGGGGGCTTCTCAGATACGCAGTATTTT. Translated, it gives CASSLPRTGGFSDTQYF.

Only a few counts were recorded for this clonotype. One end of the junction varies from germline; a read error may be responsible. The CDR3 loop is CSAPNAGAINSPLHF. The CDR3 DNA follows: TGCAGTGCCCCAAACGCCGGGGCTATTAATTCGCCCCTCCACTTT. This chain uses TRBV20-1 with TRBJ1-6; maybe TRBD1 (5 bases). The CDR3 runs to 15 residues. Germline V gives CDR1 DFQATT, CDR2 SNEGSKA (reference sequence).

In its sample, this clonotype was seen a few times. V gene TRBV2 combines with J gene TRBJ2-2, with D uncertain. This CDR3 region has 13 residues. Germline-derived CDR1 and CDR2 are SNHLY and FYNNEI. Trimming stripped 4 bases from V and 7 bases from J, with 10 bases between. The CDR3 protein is CASSVRNLGELFF. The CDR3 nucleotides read TGTGCCAGCAGTGTACGGAACCTCGGGGAGCTGTTTTTT.

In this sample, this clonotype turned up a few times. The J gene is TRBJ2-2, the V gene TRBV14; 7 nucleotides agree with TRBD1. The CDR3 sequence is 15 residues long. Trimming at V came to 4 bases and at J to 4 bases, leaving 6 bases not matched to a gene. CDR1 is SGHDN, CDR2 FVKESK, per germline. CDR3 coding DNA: TGTGCCAGCAGCCGTCTACAGGGGAGCACCGGGGAGCTGTTTTTT. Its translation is CASSRLQGSTGELFF.

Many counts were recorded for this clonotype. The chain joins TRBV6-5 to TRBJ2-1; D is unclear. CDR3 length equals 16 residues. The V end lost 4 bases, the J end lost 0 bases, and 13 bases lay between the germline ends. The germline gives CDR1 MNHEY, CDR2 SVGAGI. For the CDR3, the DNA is TGTGCCAGCAGTTTCGACGGTTCTAGCTCCTACAATGAGCAGTTCTTC. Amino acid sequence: CASSFDGSSSYNEQFF.

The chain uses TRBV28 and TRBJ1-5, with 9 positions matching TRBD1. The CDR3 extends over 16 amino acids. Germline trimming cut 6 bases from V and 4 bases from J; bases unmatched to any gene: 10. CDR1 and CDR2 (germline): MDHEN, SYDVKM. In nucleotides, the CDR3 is TGTGCCAGCAGATCGCCCGGGACAGGGTATAATCAGCCCCAGCATTTT. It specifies CASRSPGTGYNQPQHF.

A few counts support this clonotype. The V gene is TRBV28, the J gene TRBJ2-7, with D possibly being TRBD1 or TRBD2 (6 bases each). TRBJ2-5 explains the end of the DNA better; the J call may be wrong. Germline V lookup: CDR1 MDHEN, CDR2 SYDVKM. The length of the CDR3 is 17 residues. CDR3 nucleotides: TGTGCCAGCGGTCGGTATGGGGTAGGGGGGAAGGGAGAGACCCAGTACTTC. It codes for CASGRYGVGGKGETQYF.

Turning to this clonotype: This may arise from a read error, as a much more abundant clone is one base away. For the CDR3, the DNA is TGCAGCGCCCAAACCACAGGGTCTAGCAATCAGCCCCAGCATTTT. It encodes CSAQTTGSSNQPQHF. The chain employs TRBV29-1 and TRBJ1-5; a weak D match, TRBD1 (6 bases). The V end was cut by 7 bases, the J end by 0 bases, with 16 bases between. The CDR3 has 15 residues. In germline, CDR1 is SQVTM, CDR2 ANQGSEA.

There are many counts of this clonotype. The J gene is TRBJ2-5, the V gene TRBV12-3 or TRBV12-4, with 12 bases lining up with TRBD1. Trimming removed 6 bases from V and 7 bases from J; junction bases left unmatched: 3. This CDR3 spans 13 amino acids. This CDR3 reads CASRGTGGATQYF. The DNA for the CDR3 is TGTGCCAGCAGGGGGACAGGGGGCGCGACCCAGTACTTC.

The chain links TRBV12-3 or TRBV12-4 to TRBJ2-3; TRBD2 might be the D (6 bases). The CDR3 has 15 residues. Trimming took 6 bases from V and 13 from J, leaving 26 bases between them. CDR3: CASSYSGGTADAEYF. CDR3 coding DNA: TGTGCCAGCAGCTATAGCGGAGGGACCGCAGATGCGGAGTATTTT.

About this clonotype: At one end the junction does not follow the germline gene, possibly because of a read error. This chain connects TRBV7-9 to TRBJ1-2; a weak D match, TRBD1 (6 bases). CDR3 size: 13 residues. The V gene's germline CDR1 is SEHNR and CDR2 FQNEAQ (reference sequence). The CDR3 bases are TGTGCCTGCAGCTTAACAGGGAGCTCTGGCTACACCTTC. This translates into CACSLTGSSGYTF. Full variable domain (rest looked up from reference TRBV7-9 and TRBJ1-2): DTGVSQNPRHKITKRGQNVTFRCDPISEHNRLYWYRQTLGQGPEFLTYFQNEAQLEKSRLLSDRFSAERPKGSFSTLEIQRTEQGDSAMYLCACSLTGSSGYTFGSGTRLTVV.

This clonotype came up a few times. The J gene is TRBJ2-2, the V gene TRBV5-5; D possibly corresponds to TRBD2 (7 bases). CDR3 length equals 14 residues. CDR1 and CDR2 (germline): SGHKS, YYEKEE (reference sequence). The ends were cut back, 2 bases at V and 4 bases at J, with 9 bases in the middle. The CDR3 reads CASSFGGPTGELFF. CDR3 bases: TGTGCCAGCAGCTTCGGGGGGCCCACCGGGGAGCTGTTTTTT. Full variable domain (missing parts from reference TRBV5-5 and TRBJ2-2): DAGVTQSPTHLIKTRGQQVTLRCSPISGHKSVSWYQQVLGQGPQFIFQYYEKEERGRGNFPDRFSARQFPNYSSELNVNALLLGDSALYLCASSFGGPTGELFFGEGSRLTVL.

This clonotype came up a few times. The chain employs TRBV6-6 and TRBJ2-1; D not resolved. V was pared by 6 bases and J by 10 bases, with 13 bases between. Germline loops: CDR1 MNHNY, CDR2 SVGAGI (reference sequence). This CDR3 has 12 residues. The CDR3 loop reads CASSPDIYEQFF. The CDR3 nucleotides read TGTGCCAGCAGCCCCGACATCTACGAGCAGTTCTTC.

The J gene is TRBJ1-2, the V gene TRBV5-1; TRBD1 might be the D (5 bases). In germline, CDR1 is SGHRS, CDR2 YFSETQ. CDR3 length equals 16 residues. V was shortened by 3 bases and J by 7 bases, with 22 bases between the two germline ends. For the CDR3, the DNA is TGCGCCAGCAGCTCTACATCGGTCAGTCGGGGCGCTGGCTACACCTTC. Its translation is CASSSTSVSRGAGYTF.

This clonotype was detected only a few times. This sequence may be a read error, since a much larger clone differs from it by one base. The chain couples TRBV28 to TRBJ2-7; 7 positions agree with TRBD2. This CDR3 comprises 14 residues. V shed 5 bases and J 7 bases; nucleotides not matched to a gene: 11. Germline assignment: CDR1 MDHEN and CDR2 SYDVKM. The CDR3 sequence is CASSPPGDYNEQYF. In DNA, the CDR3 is TGTGCCAGCAGTCCCCCGGGGGACTACAATGAGCAGTACTTC.

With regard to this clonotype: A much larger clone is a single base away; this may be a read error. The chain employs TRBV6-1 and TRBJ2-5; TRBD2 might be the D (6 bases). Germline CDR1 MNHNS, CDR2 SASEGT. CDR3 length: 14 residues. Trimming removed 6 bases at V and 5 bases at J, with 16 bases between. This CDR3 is CASRQREARETQYF. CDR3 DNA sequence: TGTGCCAGCAGGCAAAGGGAGGCTAGGGAGACCCAGTACTTC.

CDR3 sequence reads: CATSDSQGRDEQFF. CDR3 in DNA: TGTGCCACCAGTGACTCGCAGGGGAGAGATGAGCAGTTCTTC. J is TRBJ2-1 and V is TRBV24-1, with D tentatively TRBD1 (6 bases). CDR3 length equals 14 residues. Trimming removed 4 bases from V and 8 bases from J, with 14 bases in between. Per the germline V gene, CDR1 is KGHDR and CDR2 is SFDVKD.

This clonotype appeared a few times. The DNA for the CDR3 is TGTGCCAGCAGCTTACCGGGCGGACTAGCTAACTATGGCTACACCTTC. It translates to CASSLPGGLANYGYTF. This chain links TRBV7-2 with TRBJ1-2; D uncertain. The CDR3 sequence is 16 residues long. With 2 bases removed from V and 0 bases from J, the gap between germline ends came to 13 bases. The germline V gene encodes CDR1 SGHTA and CDR2 FQGNSA. The full variable domain, with the rest looked up from reference TRBV7-2 and TRBJ1-2, is GAGVSQSPSNKVTEKGKDVELRCDPISGHTALYWYRQSLGQGLEFLIYFQGNSAPDKSGLPSDRFSAERTGGSVSTLTIQRTQQEDSAVYLCASSLPGGLANYGYTFGSGTRLTVV.

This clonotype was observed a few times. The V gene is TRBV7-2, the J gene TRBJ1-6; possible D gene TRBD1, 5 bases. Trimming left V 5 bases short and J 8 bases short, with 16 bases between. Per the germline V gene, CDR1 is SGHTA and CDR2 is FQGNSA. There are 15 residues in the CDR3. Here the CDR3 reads CASSPGPGADSPLHF. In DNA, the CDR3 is TGTGCCAGCAGCCCAGGGCCAGGTGCGGATTCACCCCTCCACTTT.

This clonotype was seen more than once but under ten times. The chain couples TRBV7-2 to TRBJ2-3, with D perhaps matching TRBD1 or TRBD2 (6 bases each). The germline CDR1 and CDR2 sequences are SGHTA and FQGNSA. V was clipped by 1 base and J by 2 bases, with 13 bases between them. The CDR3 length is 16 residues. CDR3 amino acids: CASSLVGGIYTDTQYF. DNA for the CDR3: TGTGCCAGCAGCTTAGTAGGGGGGATATACACAGATACGCAGTATTTT.

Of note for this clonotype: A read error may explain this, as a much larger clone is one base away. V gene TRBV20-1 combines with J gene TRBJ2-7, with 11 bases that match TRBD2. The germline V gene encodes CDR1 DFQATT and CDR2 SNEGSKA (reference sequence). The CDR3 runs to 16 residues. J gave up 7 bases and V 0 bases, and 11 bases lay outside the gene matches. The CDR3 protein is CSARDLAGGIYNEQYF. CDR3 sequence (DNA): TGCAGTGCTAGAGATCTAGCGGGGGGCATCTACAATGAGCAGTACTTC.

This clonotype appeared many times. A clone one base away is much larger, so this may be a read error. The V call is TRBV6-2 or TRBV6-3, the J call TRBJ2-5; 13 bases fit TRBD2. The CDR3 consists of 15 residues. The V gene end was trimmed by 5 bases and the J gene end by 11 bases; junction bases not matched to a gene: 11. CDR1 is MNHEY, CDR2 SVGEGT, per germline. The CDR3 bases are TGTGCCAGCAGTCGACTAGCGGGGGGCCAGAATGAGCAGTACTTC. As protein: CASSRLAGGQNEQYF.

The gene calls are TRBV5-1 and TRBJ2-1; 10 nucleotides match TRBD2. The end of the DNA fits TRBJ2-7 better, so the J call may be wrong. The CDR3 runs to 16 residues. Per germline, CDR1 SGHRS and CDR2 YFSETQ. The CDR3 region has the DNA TGCGCCAGCAGCTTGGGTTTAGCGGGGGGATACAATGAGCAGTACTTC. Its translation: CASSLGLAGGYNEQYF.